The entry below describes one T cell receptor (beta chain). Its antigen is currently not known. Base qualities are not provided; no much larger clone lies one nucleotide away. Before undergoing thyroid surgery, none of the patients had been given any kind of treatment. Patient clinical samples collected from about 2011 to 2019 were retrospectively analysed using T-cell receptor beta sequencing. Library prep was done by PCR. Sequencing used an Illumina HiSeq 4000. High-throughput sequencing was used to profile the CDR3 region of the TCR beta-chain in every patient. The original pipeline was this. A classifier to discriminate distant-metastatic papillary thyroid cancer patients was built from CDR3 differences across clinicopathological groups. The Shannon index was used to measure repertoire diversity, and the Morisita-Horn index was used to measure how similar tumor and blood repertoires were. Through fastp at Q25 and MiXCR, TCRdb rebuilt clones from the public reads, retaining in-frame beta chains. Here the V and J calls rest on TCRdb's processing, not on the authors' analysis. The sample has around 25,000 clones on record, about a quarter of them singletons. About 17% of the sample lies in the top ten.

These data originate in a study of metastatic and nonmetastatic thyroid tumors (dated by TCRdb to the early 2020s). A note on the overall study: Repertoires were compared across peripheral blood and tumor or nodule tissue samples from malignant and benign thyroid patients.

Study-wide findings and limitations: TCR beta diversity was reported as significantly higher in malignant tumors than in benign nodules, in both blood and tumor samples.

The sample consisted of blood. This TCR came from a male donor with papillary thyroid cancer or a benign thyroid nodule (not recorded which). Some clones in this sample may be carry-over from other donors' samples.

CDR3 protein: CASNNRQGSQETQYF. At the DNA level, the sequence is TGTGCCAGCAATAATCGACAGGGCAGCCAAGAGACCCAGTACTTC. The sequence links TRBV2 to TRBJ2-5, and TRBD1 aligns with 7 junction nucleotides. The germline V and J ends show losses of 7 bases and 1 base respectively, and no gene match explains 9 bases of the junction. The cysteine opens and the phenylalanine closes a CDR3 of 15 amino acids. Of the read, only the CDR3 DNA is kept; its 45 bases are in frame from base 1. For CDR1 and CDR2, the germline V gene lists SNHLY and FYNNEI.